Below are 10 T cell receptor beta chains sequenced from a single sample in a study of Tregs in tolerant kidney transplant recipients. Produced via immunoSEQ multiplex PCR; TCRdb's table is partial and in-frame only. The sample lists 75,000 to 95,000 clones; roughly 92% were seen once. The specimen was CD8+ T cells from blood. These receptor sequences come from a human donor in good health.

The chain combines TRBV6-5 with TRBJ2-2, with D maybe TRBD1 (5 bases). Germline V gene data show CDR1 as MNHEY and CDR2 as SVGAGI. The CDR3 has 14 amino acids. V was cut by 2 bases and J by 6 bases, with 10 bases left in between. The CDR3 spells CASSYGQGAGELFF. The CDR3 coding sequence is TGTGCCAGCAGTTACGGGCAGGGTGCCGGGGAGCTGTTTTTT.

The chain uses TRBV10-2 and TRBJ2-1; 8 nucleotides line up with TRBD2. Looked up from germline, CDR1 is WSHSY and CDR2 is SAAADI. This CDR3 contains 16 residues. The junction had 12 bases not matched to a gene; V was cut back by 5 bases and J by 6 bases. CDR3 residues: CASSSPGLVRPNEQFF. Here the CDR3 DNA reads TGCGCCAGCAGTTCTCCGGGACTAGTGCGTCCCAATGAGCAGTTCTTC.

This clone was detected once. CDR3 in amino acids: CSVEREGRFTGELFF. The CDR3 nucleotides are TGCAGCGTTGAAAGGGAGGGACGGTTCACCGGGGAGCTGTTTTTT. V usage is TRBV29-1 and J usage is TRBJ2-2; TRBD2 agrees at 7 bases. The V and J ends lost 2 bases and 4 bases, in that order; junction bases with no gene match: 7. The CDR3 spans 15 residues. CDR1 is SQVTM, CDR2 ANQGSEA, per germline.

The V and J genes are TRBV25-1 and TRBJ2-7; either TRBD1 or TRBD2 may fit D (5 bases each). Trimming shortened V by 4 bases and J by 3 bases, and 10 bases separated the two germline ends. The CDR3 sequence is 13 residues long. The germline V gene encodes CDR1 MGHDK and CDR2 SYGVNS. CDR3 loop: CASSGDPFYEQYF. CDR3 coding DNA: TGTGCCAGCAGTGGGGACCCTTTCTACGAGCAGTACTTC.

CDR3 coding DNA: TGCGCCAGCAGCCCGGACAGGAACACCGGGGAGCTGTTTTTT. This codes for CASSPDRNTGELFF. The gene calls are TRBV10-1 and TRBJ2-2, with a tentative D call TRBD1 (6 bases). Germline CDR1 is WNHNN and CDR2 is SYGVQD (reference sequence). Trimming removed 6 bases at V and 1 base at J, with 9 bases between. CDR3 length: 14 amino acids.

The chain has TRBV9 and TRBJ2-7; 12 nucleotides align to TRBD2. Germline V CDR1 and CDR2: SGDLS, YYNGEE. V was pared by 4 bases and J by 4 bases, with 12 bases of the junction left unmatched. The CDR3 runs 17 residues. The CDR3 region has the DNA TGTGCCAGCAGCACCGGACTAGCGGGATACGATTTTTACGAGCAGTACTTC. Translation: CASSTGLAGYDFYEQYF.

The CDR3 region is CASSSMGTGIYNEQFF. CDR3 DNA sequence: TGTGCCAGCAGTTCCATGGGGACAGGGATCTACAATGAGCAGTTCTTC. V is TRBV27 and J is TRBJ2-1; 9 bases agree with TRBD1. The CDR3 is 16 residues long. Germline-derived CDR1 and CDR2 are MNHEY and SMNVEV (reference sequence). V lost 4 bases and J lost 3; bases outside the gene matches: 7.

The rearrangement links TRBV5-1 to TRBJ2-3; the match to TRBD2 covers 9 bases. Germline assignment: CDR1 SGHRS and CDR2 YFSETQ. The ends lost 0 bases at V and 3 bases at J; junction bases unmatched: 5. The length of the CDR3 is 16 residues. CDR3 DNA: TGCGCCAGCAGCTTGGAGGGTAGCGGGAGTACAGATACGCAGTATTTT. It translates to CASSLEGSGSTDTQYF.

This chain connects TRBV10-2 to TRBJ2-7; possibly TRBD1 or TRBD2 for D (5 bases each). Trimming shortened V by 0 bases and J by 8 bases, and 8 bases separated the two germline ends. Looked up from germline, CDR1 is WSHSY and CDR2 is SAAADI. CDR3 length equals 12 residues. In DNA form, the CDR3 reads TGCGCCAGCAGTGAGTCGGGACCAAAGCAGTACTTC. Translated, it gives CASSESGPKQYF.

The chain has TRBV11-3 and TRBJ1-1, with D unclear. The ends were cut back, 0 bases at V and 5 bases at J, with 7 bases in the middle. CDR1 and CDR2 from the germline V gene are SGHNT and YENEEA. CDR3 size: 13 residues. The DNA for the CDR3 is TGTGCCAGCAGCTTAGAGCAGACAACTGAAGCTTTCTTT. It codes for CASSLEQTTEAFF.